The rows below give T cell receptor beta chains drawn from one sample of a study of OX40 agonist ivuxolimab in advanced cancers. Generated by immunoSEQ multiplex PCR, the TCRdb table keeps only in-frame clones and is missing some. Here the sample spans around 74,000 clones, under 90% being singletons. The starting material was CD4+ or CD8+ T cells sorted from blood, obtained in a trial of the OX40 agonist ivuxolimab. The receptors were gathered from an adult with an advanced solid tumor such as melanoma, head and neck, liver or kidney cancer. The CDR3 runs from the conserved cysteine through the conserved F or W. D genes are given only for firm matches. Size tells how often a clone was seen (once, few, many) or the class of an expanded clone, and some rows leave it out.

clone size	V gene	D gene	CDR3 protein
-	TRBV11-1	-	CASSLTGTGNTIYF
-	TRBV29-1	-	CSVGTTPSSYEQYF
-	TRBV2	-	CASSERHGVFYGYTF
-	TRBV2	-	CASSERPDPGDTEAFF
-	TRBV27	-	CASSLREDTGELFF
-	TRBV19	-	CASSIGRGGDTDTQYF
few	TRBV19	-	CASTDTSGANVLTF
-	TRBV6-1	-	CASSNLNSYEQYF
-	TRBV5-1	-	CASSLAAGSGAYGYTF
-	TRBV2	-	CASTPHREFEAFF
once	TRBV6-1	TRBD1	CASSETGPYGYTF
-	TRBV2	-	CASSDYGRYNEQFF
-	TRBV6-6	TRBD1	CASSSPDRVYEQYF
-	TRBV28	TRBD2	CASSPFGAGDPNEQFF
-	TRBV28	-	CASSLFGSYNSPLHF
-	TRBV5-1	-	CASSLWTASGNTIYF
-	TRBV11-3	TRBD1	CASSLGQGSYNEQFF
few	TRBV10-3	TRBD1	CAISDQDRGSDEQFF
-	TRBV7-6	-	CASSPYEGPNQPQHF
-	TRBV7-9	-	CASSLVRGPGDTQYF
-	TRBV28	-	CASRVNREAFF
-	TRBV29-1	TRBD1	CSGGQGAYTDTQYF
-	TRBV5-6	-	CASSLDPGANVLTF
few	TRBV19	-	CASSILVNQPQHF
-	TRBV10-3	-	CAINGPGAGNSPLHF
-	TRBV28	TRBD2	CASRAGEETGELFF
many	TRBV6-5	-	CASRQASNQPQHF
-	TRBV18	-	CASSPQGRVVVTEAFF